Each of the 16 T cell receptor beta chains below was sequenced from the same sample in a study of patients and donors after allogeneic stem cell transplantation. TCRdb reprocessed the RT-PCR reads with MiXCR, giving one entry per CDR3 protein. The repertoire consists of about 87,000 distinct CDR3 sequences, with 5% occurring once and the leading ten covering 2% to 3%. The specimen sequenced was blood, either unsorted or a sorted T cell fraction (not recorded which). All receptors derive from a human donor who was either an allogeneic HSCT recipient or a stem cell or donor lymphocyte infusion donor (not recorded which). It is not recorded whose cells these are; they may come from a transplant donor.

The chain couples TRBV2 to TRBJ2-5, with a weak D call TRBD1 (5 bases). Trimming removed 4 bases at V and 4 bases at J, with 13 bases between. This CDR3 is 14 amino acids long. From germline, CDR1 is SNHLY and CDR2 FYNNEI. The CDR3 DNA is TGTGCCAGCAGTGGGGGCTCCCAGGGAGAGACCCAGTACTTC. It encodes CASSGGSQGETQYF.

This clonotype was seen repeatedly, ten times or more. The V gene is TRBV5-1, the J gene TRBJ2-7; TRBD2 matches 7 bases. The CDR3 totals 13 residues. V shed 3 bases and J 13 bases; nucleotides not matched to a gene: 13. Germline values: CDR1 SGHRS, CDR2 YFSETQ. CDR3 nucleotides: TGCGCCAGCAGCTCAGGTTTGCTAGCGGAGCCCTACTTC. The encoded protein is CASSSGLLAEPYF.

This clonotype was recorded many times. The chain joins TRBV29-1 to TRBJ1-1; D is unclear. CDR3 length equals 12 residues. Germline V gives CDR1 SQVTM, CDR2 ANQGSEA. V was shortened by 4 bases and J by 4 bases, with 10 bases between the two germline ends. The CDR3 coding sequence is TGCAGCGTTGTTGACCTCGGCACTGAAGCTTTCTTT. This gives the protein CSVVDLGTEAFF.

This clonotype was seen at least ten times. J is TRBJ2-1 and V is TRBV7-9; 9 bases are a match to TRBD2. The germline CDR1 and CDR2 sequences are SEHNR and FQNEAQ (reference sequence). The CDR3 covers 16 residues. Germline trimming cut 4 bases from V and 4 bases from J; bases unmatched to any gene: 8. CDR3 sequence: CASSSFPSGIYNEQFF. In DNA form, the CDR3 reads TGTGCCAGCAGCTCCTTTCCTAGCGGGATTTACAATGAGCAGTTCTTC. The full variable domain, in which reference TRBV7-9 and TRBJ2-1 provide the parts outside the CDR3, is DTGVSQNPRHKITKRGQNVTFRCDPISEHNRLYWYRQTLGQGPEFLTYFQNEAQLEKSRLLSDRFSAERPKGSFSTLEIQRTEQGDSAMYLCASSSFPSGIYNEQFFGPGTRLTVL.

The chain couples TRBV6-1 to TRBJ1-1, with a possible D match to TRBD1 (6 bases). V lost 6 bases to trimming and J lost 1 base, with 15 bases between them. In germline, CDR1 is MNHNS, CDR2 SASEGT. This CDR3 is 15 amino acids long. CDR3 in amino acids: CASRALGGRNTEAFF. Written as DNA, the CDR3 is TGTGCCAGCAGGGCGCTCGGGGGGCGGAACACTGAAGCTTTCTTT.

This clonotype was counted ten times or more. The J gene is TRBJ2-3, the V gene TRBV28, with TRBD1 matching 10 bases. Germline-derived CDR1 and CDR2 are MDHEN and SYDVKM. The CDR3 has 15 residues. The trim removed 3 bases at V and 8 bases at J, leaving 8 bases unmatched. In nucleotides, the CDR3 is TGTGCCAGCAGTTTGGTGGGACAGGGGTCTGGTACGCAGTATTTT. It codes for CASSLVGQGSGTQYF.

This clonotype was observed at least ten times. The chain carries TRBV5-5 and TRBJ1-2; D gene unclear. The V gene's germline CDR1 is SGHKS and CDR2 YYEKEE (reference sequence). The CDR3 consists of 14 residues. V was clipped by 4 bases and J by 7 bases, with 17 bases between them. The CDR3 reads CASSPNGLRGGYTF. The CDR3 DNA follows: TGTGCCAGCAGCCCCAACGGCCTGAGAGGTGGCTACACCTTC. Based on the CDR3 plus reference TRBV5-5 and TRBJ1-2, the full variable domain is DAGVTQSPTHLIKTRGQQVTLRCSPISGHKSVSWYQQVLGQGPQFIFQYYEKEERGRGNFPDRFSARQFPNYSSELNVNALLLGDSALYLCASSPNGLRGGYTFGSGTRLTVV.

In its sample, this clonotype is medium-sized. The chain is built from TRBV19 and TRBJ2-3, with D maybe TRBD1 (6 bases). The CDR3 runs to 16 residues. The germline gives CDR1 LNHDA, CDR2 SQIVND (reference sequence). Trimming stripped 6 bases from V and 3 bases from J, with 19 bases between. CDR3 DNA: TGTGCCAGTAGGTATACAGGGTACGCCGGGACAGATACGCAGTATTTT. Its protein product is CASRYTGYAGTDTQYF.

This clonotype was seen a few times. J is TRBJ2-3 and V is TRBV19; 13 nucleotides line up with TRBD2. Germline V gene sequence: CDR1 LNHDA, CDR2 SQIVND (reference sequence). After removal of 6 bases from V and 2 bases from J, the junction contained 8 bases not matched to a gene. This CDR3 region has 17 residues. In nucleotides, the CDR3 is TGTGCCAGTAGCCAAACTAGCGGGGGGGATTCCACAGATACGCAGTATTTT. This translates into CASSQTSGGDSTDTQYF.

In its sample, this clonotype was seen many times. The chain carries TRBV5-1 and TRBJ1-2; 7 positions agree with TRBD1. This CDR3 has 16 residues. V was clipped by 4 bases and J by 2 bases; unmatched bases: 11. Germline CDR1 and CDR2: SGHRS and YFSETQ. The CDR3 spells CASSPTGFPGNYGYTF. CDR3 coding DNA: TGCGCCAGCAGCCCGACAGGGTTCCCTGGCAACTATGGCTACACCTTC.

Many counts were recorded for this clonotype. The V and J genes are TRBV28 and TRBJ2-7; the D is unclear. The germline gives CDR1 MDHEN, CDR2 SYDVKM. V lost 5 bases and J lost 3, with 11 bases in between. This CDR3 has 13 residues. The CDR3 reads CASSDGSGYEQYF. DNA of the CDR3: TGTGCCAGCAGTGACGGTTCCGGCTACGAGCAGTACTTC. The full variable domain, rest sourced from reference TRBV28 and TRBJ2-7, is DVKVTQSSRYLVKRTGEKVFLECVQDMDHENMFWYRQDPGLGLRLIYFSYDVKMKEKGDIPEGYSVSREKKERFSLILESASTNQTSMYLCASSDGSGYEQYFGPGTRLTVT.

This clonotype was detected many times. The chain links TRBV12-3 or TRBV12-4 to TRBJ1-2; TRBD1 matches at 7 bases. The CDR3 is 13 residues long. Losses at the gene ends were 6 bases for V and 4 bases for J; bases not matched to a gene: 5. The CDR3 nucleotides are TGTGCCAGCAGCCCCGACAGGGCCTATGGCTACACCTTC. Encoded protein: CASSPDRAYGYTF.

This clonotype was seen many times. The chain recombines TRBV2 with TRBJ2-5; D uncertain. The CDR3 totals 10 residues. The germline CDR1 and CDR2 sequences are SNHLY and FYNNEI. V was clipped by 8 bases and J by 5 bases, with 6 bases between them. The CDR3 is CASSSETQYF. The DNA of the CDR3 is TGTGCCAGCTCCAGCGAGACCCAGTACTTC.

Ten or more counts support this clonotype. The CDR3 bases are TGTGCCAGCAGCGTACTCACGGGACTAGCGGAAGAGACCCAGTACTTC. Amino acids: CASSVLTGLAEETQYF. The rearrangement links TRBV9 to TRBJ2-5; 11 nucleotides line up with TRBD2. Losses at the gene ends were 1 base for V and 3 bases for J; bases not matched to a gene: 5. The CDR3 length is 16 residues. CDR1 SGDLS and CDR2 YYNGEE come from the germline V gene.

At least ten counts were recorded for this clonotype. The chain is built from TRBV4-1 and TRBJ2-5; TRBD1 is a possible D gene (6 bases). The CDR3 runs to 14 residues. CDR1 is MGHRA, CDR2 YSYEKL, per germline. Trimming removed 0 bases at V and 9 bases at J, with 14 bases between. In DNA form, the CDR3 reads TGCGCCAGCAGCCAAGATTGGGGTCCAGGGGCCCAGTACTTC. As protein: CASSQDWGPGAQYF.

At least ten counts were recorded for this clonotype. CDR3 sequence: CSVLIRGGGAGYTF. As DNA, the CDR3 is TGCAGCGTTCTCATCCGCGGCGGGGGAGCGGGCTACACCTTC. V gene TRBV29-1 combines with J gene TRBJ1-2, with TRBD1 as a possible D gene (5 bases). The CDR3 extends over 14 amino acids. Germline CDR1 reads SQVTM; CDR2 reads ANQGSEA. V lost 5 bases to trimming and J lost 8 bases, with 21 bases between them.